The table lists the clone carrying this TCR beta chain with many counts. Reverse transcription of all isolated RNA meant that expressed TCRB transcripts were sequenced. The method was immunoSEQ multiplex PCR; TCRdb's version includes in-frame clones alone and lacks a portion of them. The table lists 250,000 to 300,000 clones, 8% of them singletons. In germline, CDR1 is DFQATT, CDR2 SNEGSKA (reference sequence). The CDR3 has 11 residues. V was clipped by 6 bases and J by 5 bases; unmatched bases: 4. This specimen comes from a study of beta chain features in type 1 diabetes. This receptor was obtained from a woman aged 18-29 years in good health. Sequencing was performed on central memory CD4+ T cells from blood. J is TRBJ2-7 and V is TRBV20-1; TRBD1 aligns across 7 bases. CDR3 residues: CSATDRDEQYF. CDR3 nucleotide sequence: TGCAGTGCCACAGACAGGGACGAGCAGTACTTC.